These 9 T cell receptor beta chains originate from one sample sequenced in a study of blood T cell repertoires in COVID-19. Data came from immunoSEQ multiplex PCR; TCRdb stores just in-frame clones and leaves some out. In the table there are 85,000 or so clones, over 90% of which are singletons. Sequenced input: peripheral blood. The receptors originated from a human donor with active COVID-19. The donor label of this sample is uncertain.

The chain employs TRBV10-3 and TRBJ2-7; 11 bases are shared with TRBD2. This CDR3 has 15 amino acids. The junction had 3 bases not matched to a gene; V was cut back by 3 bases and J by 2 bases. The germline V gene has CDR1 ENHRY and CDR2 SYGVKD. Here the CDR3 DNA reads TGTGCCATCAGTGATGGGACTAGCGGTACCTACGAGCAGTACTTC. It yields the protein CAISDGTSGTYEQYF.

The V gene is TRBV11-2, the J gene TRBJ2-3; 7 bases are a match to TRBD2. CDR1 is SGHAT, CDR2 FQNNGV, per germline. The ends lost 6 bases at V and 2 bases at J; junction bases unmatched: 8. The CDR3 sequence is 15 residues long. The CDR3 region has the DNA TGTGCCAGCAGTTCCGGGACTATCTCCACAGATACGCAGTATTTT. Encoded protein: CASSSGTISTDTQYF.

V and J are TRBV13 and TRBJ2-3, with 8 bases matching TRBD2. Germline CDR1 PRHDT, CDR2 FYEKMQ (reference sequence). The V and J ends lost 6 bases and 5 bases, in that order; junction bases with no gene match: 7. The length of the CDR3 is 14 residues. CDR3 sequence: CASRLGGAGDTQYF. CDR3 nucleotides: TGTGCCAGCAGACTCGGGGGGGCGGGAGATACGCAGTATTTT.

The V gene is TRBV7-2, the J gene TRBJ1-1, with 7 bases identical to TRBD1. The CDR3 totals 14 residues. Germline CDR1 reads SGHTA; CDR2 reads FQGNSA. The V gene end was trimmed by 5 bases and the J gene end by 7 bases; junction bases not matched to a gene: 10. The CDR3 region is CASSVSQGGGEAFF. CDR3 bases: TGTGCCAGCAGCGTATCCCAGGGGGGAGGTGAAGCTTTCTTT.

The chain carries TRBV4-1 and TRBJ2-2; 13 bases align to TRBD2. The CDR3 spans 18 residues. Trimming at V came to 0 bases and at J to 4 bases, leaving 5 bases not matched to a gene. Germline V lookup: CDR1 MGHRA, CDR2 YSYEKL. CDR3 sequence reads: CASSQEGLAGVGTGELFF. The DNA for the CDR3 is TGCGCCAGCAGCCAAGAAGGACTAGCGGGAGTCGGCACCGGGGAGCTGTTTTTT.

In its sample, this clone was seen once. The rearrangement links TRBV5-4 to TRBJ2-3, with 7 bases aligning to TRBD2. With V trimmed by 7 bases and J by 2 bases, 10 bases remained unmatched. CDR1 SGHNT and CDR2 YYREEE come from the germline V gene (reference sequence). The CDR3 is made up of 15 amino acids. The CDR3 DNA reads as TGTGCCAGCTCGGGCGGCGGGAGAGACACAGATACGCAGTATTTT. As protein: CASSGGGRDTDTQYF.

This chain uses TRBV19 with TRBJ2-4; possibly TRBD2 for D (7 bases). CDR3 length: 15 amino acids. Germline lookup yields CDR1 LNHDA and CDR2 SQIVND (reference sequence). Trimming pared 7 bases from V and 5 bases from J, leaving 18 bases between. The CDR3 region has the DNA TGTGCCAGTACCCTTGGGGGGGGCGACGAAAACATTCAGTACTTC. Its protein product is CASTLGGGDENIQYF.

The CDR3 sequence: CATSIGGRQPQHF. The DNA for the CDR3 is TGTGCCACCAGTATAGGGGGCAGACAGCCCCAGCATTTT. V gene TRBV24-1 combines with J gene TRBJ1-5, with 7 bases that match TRBD1. The germline CDR1 and CDR2 sequences are KGHDR and SFDVKD. The CDR3 contains 13 residues. V shed 6 bases, J shed 7 bases, and the junction held 5 bases outside the gene matches.

The chain uses TRBV12-3 or TRBV12-4 and TRBJ1-1, with TRBD1 matching over 7 bases. Trimming took 6 bases from V and 7 from J; bases not matched to a gene: 5. The CDR3 covers 12 residues. CDR3 loop: CASRSTGDEAFF. CDR3 DNA: TGTGCCAGCAGATCTACAGGGGATGAAGCTTTCTTT.